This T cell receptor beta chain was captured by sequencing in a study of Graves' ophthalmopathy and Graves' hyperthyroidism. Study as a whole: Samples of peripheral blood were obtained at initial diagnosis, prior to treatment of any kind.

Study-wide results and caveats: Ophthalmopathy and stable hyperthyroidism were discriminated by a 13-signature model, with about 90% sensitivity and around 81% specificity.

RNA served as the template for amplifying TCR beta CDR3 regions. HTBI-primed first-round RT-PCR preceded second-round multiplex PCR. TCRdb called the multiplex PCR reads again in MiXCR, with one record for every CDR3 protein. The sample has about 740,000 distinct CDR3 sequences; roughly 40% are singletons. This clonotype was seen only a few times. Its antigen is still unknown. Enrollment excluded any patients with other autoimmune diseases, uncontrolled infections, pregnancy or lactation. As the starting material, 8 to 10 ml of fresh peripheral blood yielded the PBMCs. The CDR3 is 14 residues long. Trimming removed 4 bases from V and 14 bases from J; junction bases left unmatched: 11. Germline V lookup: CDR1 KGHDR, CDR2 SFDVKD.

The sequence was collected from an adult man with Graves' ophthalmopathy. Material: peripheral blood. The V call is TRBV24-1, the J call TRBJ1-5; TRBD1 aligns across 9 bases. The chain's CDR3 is CATSDHGQGKREHF. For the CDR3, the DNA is TGTGCCACCAGTGACCACGGACAGGGGAAACGCGAGCATTTT.